A single T cell receptor (beta chain) is shown here with its context. What it binds is not known. This sample was included in a study of naive and memory T cell subsets. CD8 T cells were positively selected from what remained after CD4 positive selection. Cells stained for CD3, CD4, CD8, CD45RA and CD27 were sorted into four subsets. Two oligonucleotides, mixed equimolar, formed the beta constant-region primer covering TRBC1 and TRBC2. Four rounds of PCR amplified the ligated cDNA using nested alpha and beta constant-region primers plus SP2. TCRdb passed the UMI-ligation and nested PCR reads through MiXCR, listing each CDR3 protein once. The sample holds 95,000 to 150,000 distinct CDR3 sequences, approximately 37% seen once. This CDR3 has 15 amino acids. Unmatched junction bases numbered 8, after V lost 5 bases and J lost 1 base. Per germline, CDR1 DFQATT and CDR2 SNEGSKA (reference sequence). Study findings and constraints: Gini index rose across naive, CM, EM and EMRA in CD4 and CD8. A clonotype means one alpha or beta sequence, not an alpha/beta pair.

This receptor was identified in a human donor in good health. This rearrangement joins TRBV20-1 to TRBJ2-1; 7 positions agree with TRBD2. Specimen: central memory CD4+ T cells from blood. The CDR3 reads CSAVRLAGSYNEQFF. The CDR3, as DNA: TGCAGTGCTGTAAGACTAGCCGGGTCCTACAATGAGCAGTTCTTC.